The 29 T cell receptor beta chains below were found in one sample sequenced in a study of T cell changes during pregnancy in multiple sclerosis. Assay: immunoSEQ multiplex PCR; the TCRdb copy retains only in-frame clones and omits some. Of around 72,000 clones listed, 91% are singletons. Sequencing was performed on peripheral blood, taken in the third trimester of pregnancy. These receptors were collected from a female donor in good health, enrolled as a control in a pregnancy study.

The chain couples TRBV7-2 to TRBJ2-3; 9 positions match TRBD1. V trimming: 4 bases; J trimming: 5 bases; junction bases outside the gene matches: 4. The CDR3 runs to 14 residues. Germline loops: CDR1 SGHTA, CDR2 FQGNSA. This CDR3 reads CASSSGQGLDTQYF. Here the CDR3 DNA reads TGTGCCAGCAGCTCCGGACAGGGGTTAGATACGCAGTATTTT.

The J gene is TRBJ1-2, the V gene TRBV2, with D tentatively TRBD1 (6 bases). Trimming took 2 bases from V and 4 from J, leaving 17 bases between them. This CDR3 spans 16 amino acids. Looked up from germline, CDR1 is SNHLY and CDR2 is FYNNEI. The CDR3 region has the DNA TGTGCCAGCAGTGAAAGGGAAGGGGGTCGACTCTATGGCTACACCTTC. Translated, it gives CASSEREGGRLYGYTF. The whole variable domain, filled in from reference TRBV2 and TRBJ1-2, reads EPEVTQTPSHQVTQMGQEVILRCVPISNHLYFYWYRQILGQKVEFLVSFYNNEISEKSEIFDDQFSVERPDGSNFTLKIRSTKLEDSAMYFCASSEREGGRLYGYTFGSGTRLTVV.

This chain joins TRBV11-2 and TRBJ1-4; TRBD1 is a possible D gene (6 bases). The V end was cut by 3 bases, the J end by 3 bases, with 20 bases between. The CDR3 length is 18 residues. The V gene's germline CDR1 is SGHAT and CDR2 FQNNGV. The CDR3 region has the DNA TGTGCCAGCAGCTTGGAACTGGCGGGGGGGCTGTCTAATGAAAAACTGTTTTTT. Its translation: CASSLELAGGLSNEKLFF. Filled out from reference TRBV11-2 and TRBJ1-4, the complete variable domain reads EAGVAQSPRYKIIEKRQSVAFWCNPISGHATLYWYQQILGQGPKLLIQFQNNGVVDDSQLPKDRFSAERLKGVDSTLKIQPAKLEDSAVYLCASSLELAGGLSNEKLFFGSGTQLSVL.

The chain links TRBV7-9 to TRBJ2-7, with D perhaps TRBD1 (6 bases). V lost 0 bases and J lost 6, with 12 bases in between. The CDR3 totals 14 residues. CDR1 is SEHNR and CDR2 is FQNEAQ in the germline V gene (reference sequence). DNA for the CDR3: TGTGCCAGCAGCTTAGCGCCACAGGGTGGCGAGCAGTACTTC. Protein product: CASSLAPQGGEQYF.

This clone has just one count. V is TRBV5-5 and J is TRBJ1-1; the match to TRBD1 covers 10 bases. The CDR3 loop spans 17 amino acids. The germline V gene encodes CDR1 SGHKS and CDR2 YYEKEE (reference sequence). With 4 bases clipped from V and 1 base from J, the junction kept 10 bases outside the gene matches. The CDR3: CASSPPGQGIKNTEAFF. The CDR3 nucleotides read TGTGCCAGCAGCCCGCCGGGACAGGGGATTAAGAACACTGAAGCTTTCTTT.

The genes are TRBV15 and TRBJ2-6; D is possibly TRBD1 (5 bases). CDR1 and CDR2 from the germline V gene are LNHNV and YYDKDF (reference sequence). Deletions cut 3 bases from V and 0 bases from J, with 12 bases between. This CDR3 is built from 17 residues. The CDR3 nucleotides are TGTGCCACCAGCAGGGATGCAGGGTACTCTGGGGCCAACGTCCTGACTTTC. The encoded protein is CATSRDAGYSGANVLTF.

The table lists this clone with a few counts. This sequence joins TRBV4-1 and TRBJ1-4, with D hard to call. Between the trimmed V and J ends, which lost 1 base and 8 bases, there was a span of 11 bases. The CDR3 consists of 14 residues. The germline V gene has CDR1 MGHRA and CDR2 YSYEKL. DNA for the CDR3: TGCGCCAGCAGCCAAGGGAGGGTCGGGGAAAAACTGTTTTTT. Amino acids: CASSQGRVGEKLFF.

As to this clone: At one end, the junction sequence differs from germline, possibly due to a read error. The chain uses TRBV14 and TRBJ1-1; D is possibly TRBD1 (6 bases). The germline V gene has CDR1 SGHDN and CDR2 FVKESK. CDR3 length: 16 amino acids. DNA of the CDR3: TGTGCCAGCGGCCACCTCAGGGGATCCTTGAACACTGAAGCTTTCTTT. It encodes CASGHLRGSLNTEAFF.

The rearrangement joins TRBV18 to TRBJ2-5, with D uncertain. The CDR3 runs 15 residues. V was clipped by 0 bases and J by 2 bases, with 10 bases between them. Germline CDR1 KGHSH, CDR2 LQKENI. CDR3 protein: CASSPPVARQETQYF. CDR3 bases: TGTGCCAGCTCACCACCGGTGGCCAGACAAGAGACCCAGTACTTC.

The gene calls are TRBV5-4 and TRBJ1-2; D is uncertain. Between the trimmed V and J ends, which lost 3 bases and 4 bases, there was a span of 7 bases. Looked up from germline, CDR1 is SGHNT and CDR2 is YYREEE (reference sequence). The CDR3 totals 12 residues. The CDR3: CASSSDFYGYTF. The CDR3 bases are TGTGCCAGCAGCTCGGACTTCTATGGCTACACCTTC.

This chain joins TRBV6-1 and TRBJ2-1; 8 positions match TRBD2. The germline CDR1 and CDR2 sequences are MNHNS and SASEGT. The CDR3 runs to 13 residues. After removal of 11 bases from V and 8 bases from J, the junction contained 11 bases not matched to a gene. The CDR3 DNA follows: TGTGCCTCCCGGGAGGGGGTGAGCGATGAGCAGTTCTTC. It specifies CASREGVSDEQFF.

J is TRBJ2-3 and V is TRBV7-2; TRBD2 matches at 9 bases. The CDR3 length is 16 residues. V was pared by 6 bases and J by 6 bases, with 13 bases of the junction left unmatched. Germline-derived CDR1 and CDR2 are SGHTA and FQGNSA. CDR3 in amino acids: CASSFSAGGRGDTQYF. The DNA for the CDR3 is TGTGCCAGCAGTTTTTCCGCGGGCGGGAGGGGCGATACGCAGTATTTT.

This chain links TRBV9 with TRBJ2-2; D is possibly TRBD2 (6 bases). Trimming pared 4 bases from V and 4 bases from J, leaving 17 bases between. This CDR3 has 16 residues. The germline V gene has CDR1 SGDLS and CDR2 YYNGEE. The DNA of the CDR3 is TGTGCCAGCAGCACCTCCCCACGGAGGGGCACCGGGGAGCTGTTTTTT. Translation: CASSTSPRRGTGELFF.

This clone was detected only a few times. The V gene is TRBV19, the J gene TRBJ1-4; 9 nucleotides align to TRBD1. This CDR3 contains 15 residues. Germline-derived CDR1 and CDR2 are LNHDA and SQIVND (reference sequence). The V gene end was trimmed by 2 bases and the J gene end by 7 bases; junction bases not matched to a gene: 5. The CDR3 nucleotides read TGTGCCAGTAGTATACCGGGACAGGGTGGTGAAAAACTGTTTTTT. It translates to CASSIPGQGGEKLFF.

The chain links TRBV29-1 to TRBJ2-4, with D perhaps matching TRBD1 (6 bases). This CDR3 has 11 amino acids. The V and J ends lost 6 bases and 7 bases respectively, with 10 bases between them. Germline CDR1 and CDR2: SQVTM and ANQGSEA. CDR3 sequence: CSVRQVNIQYF. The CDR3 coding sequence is TGCAGCGTCCGACAGGTCAACATTCAGTACTTC.

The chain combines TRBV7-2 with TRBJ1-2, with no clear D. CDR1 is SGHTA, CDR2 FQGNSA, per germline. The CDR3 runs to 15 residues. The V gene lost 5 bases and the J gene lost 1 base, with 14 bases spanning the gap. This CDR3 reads CASSPRSAGNYGYTF. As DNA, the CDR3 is TGTGCCAGCAGCCCCCGTTCGGCAGGTAACTATGGCTACACCTTC.

The CDR3 region is CASSPGQGPQYF. The CDR3 nucleotides are TGTGCCAGCTCACCCGGACAGGGGCCGCAGTATTTT. This chain links TRBV18 with TRBJ2-3; 9 nucleotides align to TRBD1. CDR3 length: 12 amino acids. CDR1 and CDR2 from the germline V gene are KGHSH and LQKENI. Trimming cost V 3 bases and J 10 bases; bases outside gene matches: 2.

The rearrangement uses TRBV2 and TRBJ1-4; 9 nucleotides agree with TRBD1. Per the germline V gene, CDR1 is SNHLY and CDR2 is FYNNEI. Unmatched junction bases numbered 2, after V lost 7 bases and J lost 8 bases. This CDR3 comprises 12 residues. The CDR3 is CASNRGPEKLFF. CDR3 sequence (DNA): TGTGCCAGCAACAGGGGGCCGGAAAAACTGTTTTTT. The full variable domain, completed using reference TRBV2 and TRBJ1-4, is EPEVTQTPSHQVTQMGQEVILRCVPISNHLYFYWYRQILGQKVEFLVSFYNNEISEKSEIFDDQFSVERPDGSNFTLKIRSTKLEDSAMYFCASNRGPEKLFFGSGTQLSVL.

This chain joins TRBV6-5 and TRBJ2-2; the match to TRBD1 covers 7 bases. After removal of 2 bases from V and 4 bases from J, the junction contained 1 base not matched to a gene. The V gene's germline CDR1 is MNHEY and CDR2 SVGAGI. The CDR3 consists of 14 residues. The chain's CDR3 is CASSYNRGTGELFF. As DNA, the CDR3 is TGTGCCAGCAGTTACAACAGGGGCACCGGGGAGCTGTTTTTT.

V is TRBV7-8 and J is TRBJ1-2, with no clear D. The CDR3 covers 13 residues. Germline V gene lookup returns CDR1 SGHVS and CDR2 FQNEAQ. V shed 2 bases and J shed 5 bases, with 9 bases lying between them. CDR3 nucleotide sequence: TGTGCCAGCAGCTTAAATGCGGCATATGGCTACACCTTC. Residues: CASSLNAAYGYTF. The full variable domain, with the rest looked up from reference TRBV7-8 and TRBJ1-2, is GAGVSQSPRYKVAKRGQDVALRCDPISGHVSLFWYQQALGQGPEFLTYFQNEAQLDKSGLPSDRFFAERPEGSVSTLKIQRTQQEDSAVYLCASSLNAAYGYTFGSGTRLTVV.

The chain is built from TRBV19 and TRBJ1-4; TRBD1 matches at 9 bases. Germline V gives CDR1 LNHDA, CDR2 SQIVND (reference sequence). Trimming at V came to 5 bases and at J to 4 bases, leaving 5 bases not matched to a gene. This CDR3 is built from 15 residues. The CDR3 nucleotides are TGTGCCAGTAGTCCTGGGACAGGGATTAATGAAAAACTGTTTTTT. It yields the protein CASSPGTGINEKLFF.

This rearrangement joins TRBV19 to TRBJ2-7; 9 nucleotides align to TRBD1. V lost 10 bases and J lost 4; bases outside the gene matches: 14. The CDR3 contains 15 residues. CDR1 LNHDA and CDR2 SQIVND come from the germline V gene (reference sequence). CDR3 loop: CATTGDGTGRYEQYF. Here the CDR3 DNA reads TGTGCCACCACGGGGGACGGGACAGGGCGTTACGAGCAGTACTTC. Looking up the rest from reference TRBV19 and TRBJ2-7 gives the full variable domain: DGGITQSPKYLFRKEGQNVTLSCEQNLNHDAMYWYRQDPGQGLRLIYYSQIVNDFQKGDIAEGYSVSREKKESFPLTVTSAQKNPTAFYLCATTGDGTGRYEQYFGPGTRLTVT.

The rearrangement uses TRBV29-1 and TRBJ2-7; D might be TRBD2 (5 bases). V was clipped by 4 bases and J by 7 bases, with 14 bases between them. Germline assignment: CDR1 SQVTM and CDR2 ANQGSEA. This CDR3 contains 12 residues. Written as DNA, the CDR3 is TGCAGCGTTGTTGCCCCGCGCGGGGAGCAGTACTTC. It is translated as CSVVAPRGEQYF.

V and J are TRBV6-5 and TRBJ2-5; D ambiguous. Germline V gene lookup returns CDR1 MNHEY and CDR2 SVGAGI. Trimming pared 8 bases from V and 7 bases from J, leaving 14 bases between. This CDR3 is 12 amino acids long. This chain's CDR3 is CASSPSTGTQYF. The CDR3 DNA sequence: TGTGCCAGCTCCCCTTCGACTGGGACCCAGTACTTC.

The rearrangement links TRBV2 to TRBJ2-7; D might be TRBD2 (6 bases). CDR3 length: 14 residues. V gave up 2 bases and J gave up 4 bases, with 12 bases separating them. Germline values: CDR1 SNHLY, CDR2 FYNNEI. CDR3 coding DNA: TGTGCCAGCAGTGAATGGGTAGGGAGGTACGAGCAGTACTTC. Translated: CASSEWVGRYEQYF.

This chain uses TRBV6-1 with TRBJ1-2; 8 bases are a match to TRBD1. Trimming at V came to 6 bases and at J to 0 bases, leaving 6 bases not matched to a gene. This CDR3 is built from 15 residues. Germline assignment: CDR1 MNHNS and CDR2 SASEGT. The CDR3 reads CASRDREGANYGYTF. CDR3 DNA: TGTGCCAGCAGGGACAGGGAGGGAGCTAACTATGGCTACACCTTC.

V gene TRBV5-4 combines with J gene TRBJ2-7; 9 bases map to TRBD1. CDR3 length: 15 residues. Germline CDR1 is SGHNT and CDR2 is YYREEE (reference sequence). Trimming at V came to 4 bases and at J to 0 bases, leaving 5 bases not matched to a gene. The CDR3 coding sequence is TGTGCCAGCAGCCGGGGACAGGGTAGCTCCTACGAGCAGTACTTC. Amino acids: CASSRGQGSSYEQYF.

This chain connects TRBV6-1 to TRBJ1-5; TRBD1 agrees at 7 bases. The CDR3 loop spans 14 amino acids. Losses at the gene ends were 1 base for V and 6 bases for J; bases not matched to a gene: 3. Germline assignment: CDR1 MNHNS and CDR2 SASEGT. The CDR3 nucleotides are TGTGCCAGCAGTGAAGAGACAGGGCCTCAGCCCCAGCATTTT. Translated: CASSEETGPQPQHF.

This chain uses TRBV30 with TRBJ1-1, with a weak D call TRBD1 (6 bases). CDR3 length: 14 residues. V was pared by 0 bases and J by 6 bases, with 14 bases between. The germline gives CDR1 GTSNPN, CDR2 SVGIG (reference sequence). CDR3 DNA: TGTGCCTGGAGTGTGGGGCAGGGGCGGGCTGAAGCTTTCTTT. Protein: CAWSVGQGRAEAFF.